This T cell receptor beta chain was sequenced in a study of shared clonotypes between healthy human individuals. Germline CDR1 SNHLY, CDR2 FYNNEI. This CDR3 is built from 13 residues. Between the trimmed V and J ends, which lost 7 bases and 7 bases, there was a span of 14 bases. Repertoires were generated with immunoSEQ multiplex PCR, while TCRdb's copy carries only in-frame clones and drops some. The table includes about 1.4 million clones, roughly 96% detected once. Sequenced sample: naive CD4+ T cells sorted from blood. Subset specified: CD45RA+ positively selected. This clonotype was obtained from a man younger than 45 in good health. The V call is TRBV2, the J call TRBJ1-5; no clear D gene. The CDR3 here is CASTQMKLQPQHF. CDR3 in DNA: TGTGCCAGCACCCAAATGAAGTTGCAGCCCCAGCATTTT.